This record looks at one TCR beta chain sequence and its context. The antigen is undetermined. CDR1 and CDR2 from the germline V gene are SSHAT and FNYEAQ (reference sequence). The CDR3 runs to 14 residues. The V end lost 1 base, the J end lost 2 bases, and 8 bases lay between the germline ends. This entry is derived from a study of shared clonotypes between healthy human individuals. Study-wide background: Three plates were used per donor for CD4 naive, three for CD4 memory, two for CD8 naive and one for CD8 memory.

Findings and caveats of the study: It was anticipated that sequencing depth would influence how many clonotypes donors shared.

TCRdb keeps only in-frame clones here, not all; method: immunoSEQ multiplex PCR. Here the sample spans about 2.4 million clones, over 85% being singletons. The gene calls are TRBV7-7 and TRBJ2-5; no clear D gene. Sequences were obtained from naive CD4+ T cells from PBMCs. Specified subset: CD45RA+ positively selected. The sequence was obtained from a man between 18 and 35 years old in good health. Some clones in this sample may be carry-over from other donors' samples. CDR3 region: CASSLGTAQETQYF. The CDR3 DNA follows: TGTGCCAGCAGCTTAGGGACGGCTCAAGAGACCCAGTACTTC.